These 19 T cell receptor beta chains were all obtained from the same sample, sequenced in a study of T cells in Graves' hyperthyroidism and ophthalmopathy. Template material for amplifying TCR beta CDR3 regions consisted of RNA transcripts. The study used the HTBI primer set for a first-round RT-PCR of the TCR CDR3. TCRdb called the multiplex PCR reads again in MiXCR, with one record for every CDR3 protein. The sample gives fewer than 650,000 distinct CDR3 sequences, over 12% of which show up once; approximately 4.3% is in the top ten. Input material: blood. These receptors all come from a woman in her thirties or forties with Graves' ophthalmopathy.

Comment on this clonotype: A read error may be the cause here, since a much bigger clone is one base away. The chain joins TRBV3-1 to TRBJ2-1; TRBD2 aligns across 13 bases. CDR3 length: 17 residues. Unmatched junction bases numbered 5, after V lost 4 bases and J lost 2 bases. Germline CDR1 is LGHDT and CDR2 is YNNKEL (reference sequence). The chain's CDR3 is CASSLRTSGSPYNEQFF. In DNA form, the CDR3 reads TGTGCCAGCAGCCTGAGGACTAGCGGGAGCCCCTACAATGAGCAGTTCTTC.

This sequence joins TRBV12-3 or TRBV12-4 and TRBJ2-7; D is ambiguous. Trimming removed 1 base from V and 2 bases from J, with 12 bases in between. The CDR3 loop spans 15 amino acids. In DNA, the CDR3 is TGTGCCAGCAGTTTAGGTTGGGCAGCGCCCTACGAGCAGTACTTC. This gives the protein CASSLGWAAPYEQYF.

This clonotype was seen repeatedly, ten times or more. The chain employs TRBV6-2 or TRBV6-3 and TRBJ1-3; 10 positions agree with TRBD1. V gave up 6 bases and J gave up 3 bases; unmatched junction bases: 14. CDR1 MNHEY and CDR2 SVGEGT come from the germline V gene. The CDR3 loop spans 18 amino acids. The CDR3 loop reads CASSAGTGVSPGGNTIYF. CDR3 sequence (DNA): TGTGCCAGCAGCGCCGGGACAGGGGTTTCTCCAGGTGGAAACACCATATATTTT.

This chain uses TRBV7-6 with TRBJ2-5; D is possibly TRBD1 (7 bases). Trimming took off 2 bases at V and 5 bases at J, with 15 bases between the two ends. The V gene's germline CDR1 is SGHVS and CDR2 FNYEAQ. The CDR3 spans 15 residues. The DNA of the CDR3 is TGTGCCAGCAGCTTAACGACAGGGCGGGATGAGACCCAGTACTTC. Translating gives CASSLTTGRDETQYF.

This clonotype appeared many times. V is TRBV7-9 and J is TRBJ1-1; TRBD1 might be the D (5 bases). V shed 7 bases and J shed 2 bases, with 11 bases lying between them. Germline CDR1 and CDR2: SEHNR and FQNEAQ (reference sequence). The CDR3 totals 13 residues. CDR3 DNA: TGTGCCAGCACGAAGGGGACCAACACTGAAGCTTTCTTT. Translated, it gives CASTKGTNTEAFF.

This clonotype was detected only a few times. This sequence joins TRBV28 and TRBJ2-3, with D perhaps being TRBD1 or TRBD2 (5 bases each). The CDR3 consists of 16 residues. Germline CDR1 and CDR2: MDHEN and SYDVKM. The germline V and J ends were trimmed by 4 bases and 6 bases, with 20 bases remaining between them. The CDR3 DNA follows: TGTGCCAGCAGTTCCCCCACTGGGACGGGAAGGGATACGCAGTATTTT. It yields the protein CASSSPTGTGRDTQYF. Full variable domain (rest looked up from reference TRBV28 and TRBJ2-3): DVKVTQSSRYLVKRTGEKVFLECVQDMDHENMFWYRQDPGLGLRLIYFSYDVKMKEKGDIPEGYSVSREKKERFSLILESASTNQTSMYLCASSSPTGTGRDTQYFGPGTRLTVL.

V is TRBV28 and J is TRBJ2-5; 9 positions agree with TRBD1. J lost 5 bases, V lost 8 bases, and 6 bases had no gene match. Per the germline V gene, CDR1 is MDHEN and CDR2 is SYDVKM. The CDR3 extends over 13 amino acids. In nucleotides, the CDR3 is TGTGCCAGCCTCGACAGGGGGGGGGAGACCCAGTACTTC. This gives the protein CASLDRGGETQYF.

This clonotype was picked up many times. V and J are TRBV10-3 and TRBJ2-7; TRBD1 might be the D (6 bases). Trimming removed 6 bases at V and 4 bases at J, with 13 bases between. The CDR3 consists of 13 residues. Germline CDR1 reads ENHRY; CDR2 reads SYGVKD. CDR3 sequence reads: CAIRGAVAYEQYF. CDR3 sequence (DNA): TGTGCCATCAGGGGGGCAGTTGCTTACGAGCAGTACTTC.

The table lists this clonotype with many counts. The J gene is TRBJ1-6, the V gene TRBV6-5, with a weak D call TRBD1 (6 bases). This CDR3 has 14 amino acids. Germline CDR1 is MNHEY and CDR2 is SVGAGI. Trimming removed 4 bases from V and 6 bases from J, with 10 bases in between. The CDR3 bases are TGTGCCAGCAGTTTTTACAGGGCTAATTCACCCCTCCACTTT. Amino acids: CASSFYRANSPLHF.

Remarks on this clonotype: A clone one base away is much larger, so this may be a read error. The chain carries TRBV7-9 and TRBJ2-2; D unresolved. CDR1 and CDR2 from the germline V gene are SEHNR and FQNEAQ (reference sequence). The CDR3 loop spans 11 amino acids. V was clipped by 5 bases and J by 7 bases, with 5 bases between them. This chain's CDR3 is CASSAGGELFF. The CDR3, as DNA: TGTGCCAGCAGCGCCGGCGGGGAGCTGTTTTTT. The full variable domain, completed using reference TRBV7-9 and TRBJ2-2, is DTGVSQNPRHKITKRGQNVTFRCDPISEHNRLYWYRQTLGQGPEFLTYFQNEAQLEKSRLLSDRFSAERPKGSFSTLEIQRTEQGDSAMYLCASSAGGELFFGEGSRLTVL.

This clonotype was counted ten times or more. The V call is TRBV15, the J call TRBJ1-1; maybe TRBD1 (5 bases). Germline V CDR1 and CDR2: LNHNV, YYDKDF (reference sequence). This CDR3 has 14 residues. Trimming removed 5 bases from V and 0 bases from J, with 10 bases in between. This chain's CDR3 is CATSSGLMNTEAFF. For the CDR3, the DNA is TGTGCCACCAGCTCGGGACTTATGAACACTGAAGCTTTCTTT.

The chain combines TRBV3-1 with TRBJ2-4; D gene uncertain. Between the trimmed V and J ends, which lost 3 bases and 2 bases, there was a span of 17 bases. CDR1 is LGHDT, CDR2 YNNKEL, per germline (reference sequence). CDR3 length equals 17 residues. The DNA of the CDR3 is TGTGCCAGCAGCCAGTCCCTACAAGATGAAACCAAAAACATTCAGTACTTC. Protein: CASSQSLQDETKNIQYF.

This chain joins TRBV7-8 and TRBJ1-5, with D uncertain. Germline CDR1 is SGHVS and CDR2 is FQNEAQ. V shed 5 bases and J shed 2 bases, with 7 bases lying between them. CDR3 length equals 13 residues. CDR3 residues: CASSQQRNQPQHF. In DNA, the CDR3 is TGTGCCAGCAGCCAACAGCGCAATCAGCCCCAGCATTTT.

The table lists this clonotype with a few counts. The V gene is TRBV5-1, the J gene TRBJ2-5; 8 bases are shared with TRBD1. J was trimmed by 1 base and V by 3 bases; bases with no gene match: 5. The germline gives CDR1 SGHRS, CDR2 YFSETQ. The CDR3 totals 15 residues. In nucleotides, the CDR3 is TGCGCCAGCAGCTCTATCAGGGGGCCCCAAGAGACCCAGTACTTC. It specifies CASSSIRGPQETQYF.

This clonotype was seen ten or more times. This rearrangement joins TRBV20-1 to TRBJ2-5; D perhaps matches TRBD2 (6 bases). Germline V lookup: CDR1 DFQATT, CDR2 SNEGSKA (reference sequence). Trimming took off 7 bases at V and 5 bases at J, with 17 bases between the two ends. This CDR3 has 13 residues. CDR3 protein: CSGLGGGQETQYF. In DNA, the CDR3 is TGCAGTGGTCTGGGGGGAGGCCAGGAGACCCAGTACTTC.

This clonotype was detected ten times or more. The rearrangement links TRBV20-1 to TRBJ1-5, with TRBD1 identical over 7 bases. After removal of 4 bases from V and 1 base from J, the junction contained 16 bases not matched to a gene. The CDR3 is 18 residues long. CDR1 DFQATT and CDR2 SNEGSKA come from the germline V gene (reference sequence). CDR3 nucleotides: TGCAGTGCTAAAGTAGCTATCTCGGGACAGACGAGCAATCAGCCCCAGCATTTT. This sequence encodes CSAKVAISGQTSNQPQHF.

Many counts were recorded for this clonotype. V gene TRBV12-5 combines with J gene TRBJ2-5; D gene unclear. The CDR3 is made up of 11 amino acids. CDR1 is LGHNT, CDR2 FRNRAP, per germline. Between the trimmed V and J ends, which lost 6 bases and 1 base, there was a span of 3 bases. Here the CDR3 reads CASGPQETQYF. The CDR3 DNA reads TGTGCTAGTGGCCCCCAAGAGACCCAGTACTTC.

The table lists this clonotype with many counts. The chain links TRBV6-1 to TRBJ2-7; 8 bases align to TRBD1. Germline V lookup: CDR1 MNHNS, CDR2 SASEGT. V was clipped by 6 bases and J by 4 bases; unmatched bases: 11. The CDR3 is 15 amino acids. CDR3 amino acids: CASRPAGTGRYEQYF. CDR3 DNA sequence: TGTGCCAGCAGGCCAGCCGGGACAGGTCGATACGAGCAGTACTTC.

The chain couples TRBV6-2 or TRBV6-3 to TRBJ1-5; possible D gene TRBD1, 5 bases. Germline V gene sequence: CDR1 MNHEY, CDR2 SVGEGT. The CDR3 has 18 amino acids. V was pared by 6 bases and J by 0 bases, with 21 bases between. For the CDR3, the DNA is TGTGCCAGCAGCACGGGACTCTCCCGGGGTTATAGCAATCAGCCCCAGCATTTT. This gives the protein CASSTGLSRGYSNQPQHF.